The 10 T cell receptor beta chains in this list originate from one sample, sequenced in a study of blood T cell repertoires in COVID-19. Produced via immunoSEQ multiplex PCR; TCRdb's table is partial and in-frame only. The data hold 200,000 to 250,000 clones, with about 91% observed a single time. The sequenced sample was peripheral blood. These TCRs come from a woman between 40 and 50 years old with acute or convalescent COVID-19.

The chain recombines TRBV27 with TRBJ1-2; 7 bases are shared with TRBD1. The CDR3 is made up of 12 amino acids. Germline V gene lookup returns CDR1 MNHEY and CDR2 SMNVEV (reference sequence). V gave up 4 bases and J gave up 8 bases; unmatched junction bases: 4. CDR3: CASSSGGYGYTF. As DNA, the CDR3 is TGTGCCAGCAGTTCAGGGGGTTACGGCTACACCTTC.

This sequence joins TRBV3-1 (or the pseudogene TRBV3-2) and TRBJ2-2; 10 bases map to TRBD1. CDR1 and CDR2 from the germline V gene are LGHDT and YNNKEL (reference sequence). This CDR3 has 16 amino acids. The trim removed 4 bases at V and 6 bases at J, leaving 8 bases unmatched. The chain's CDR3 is CASSRNGQGGPGELFF. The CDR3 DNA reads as TGTGCCAGCAGCCGAAATGGACAGGGGGGTCCCGGGGAGCTGTTTTTT.

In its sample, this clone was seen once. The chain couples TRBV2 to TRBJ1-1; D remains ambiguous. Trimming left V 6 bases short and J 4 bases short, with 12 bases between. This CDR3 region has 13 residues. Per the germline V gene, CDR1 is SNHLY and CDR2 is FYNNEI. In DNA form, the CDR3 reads TGTGCCAGCAGGTCCCGACGGAGCACTGAAGCTTTCTTT. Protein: CASRSRRSTEAFF.

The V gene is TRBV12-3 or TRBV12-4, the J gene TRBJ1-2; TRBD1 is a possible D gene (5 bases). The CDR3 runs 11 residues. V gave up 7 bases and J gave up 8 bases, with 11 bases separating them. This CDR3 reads CASTPGVGYTF. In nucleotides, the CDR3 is TGTGCCAGCACCCCGGGGGTGGGCTACACCTTC.

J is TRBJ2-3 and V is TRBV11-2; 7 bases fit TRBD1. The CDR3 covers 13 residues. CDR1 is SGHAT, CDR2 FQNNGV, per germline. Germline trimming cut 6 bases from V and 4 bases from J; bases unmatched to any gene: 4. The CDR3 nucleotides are TGTGCCAGCAGGGTAACAGGGGCAGATACGCAGTATTTT. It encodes CASRVTGADTQYF.

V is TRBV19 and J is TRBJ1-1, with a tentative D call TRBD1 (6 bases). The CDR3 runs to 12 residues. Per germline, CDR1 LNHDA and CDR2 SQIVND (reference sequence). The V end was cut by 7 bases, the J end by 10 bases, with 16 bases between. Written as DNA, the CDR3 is TGTGCCAGTACCTCCGAGGGCAGGGGAGCTTTCTTT. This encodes CASTSEGRGAFF.

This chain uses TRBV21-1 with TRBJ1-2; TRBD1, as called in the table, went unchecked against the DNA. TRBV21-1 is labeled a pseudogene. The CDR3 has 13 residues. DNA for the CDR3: TGTGCCAGCAGCAAAGAGGGGAACTATGGCTACACCTTC. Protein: CASSKEGNYGYTF.

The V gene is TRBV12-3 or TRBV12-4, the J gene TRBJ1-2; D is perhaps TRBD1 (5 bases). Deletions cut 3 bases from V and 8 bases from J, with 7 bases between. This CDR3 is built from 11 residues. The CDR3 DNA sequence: TGTGCCAGCAGTTTCAAGGGGGGCTACACCTTC. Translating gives CASSFKGGYTF.

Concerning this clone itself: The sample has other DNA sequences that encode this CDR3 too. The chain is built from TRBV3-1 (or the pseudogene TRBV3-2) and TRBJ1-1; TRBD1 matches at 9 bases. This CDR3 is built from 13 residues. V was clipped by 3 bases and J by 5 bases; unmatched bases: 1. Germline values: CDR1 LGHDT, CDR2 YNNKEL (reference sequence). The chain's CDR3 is CASSQDRGTEAFF. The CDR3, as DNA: TGTGCCAGCAGCCAGGACAGGGGAACTGAAGCTTTCTTT.

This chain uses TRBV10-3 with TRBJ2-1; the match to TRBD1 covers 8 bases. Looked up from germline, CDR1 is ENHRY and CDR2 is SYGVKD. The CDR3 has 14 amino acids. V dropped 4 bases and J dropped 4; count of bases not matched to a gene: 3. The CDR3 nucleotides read TGTGCCATCAGTGGACAGGGGTTGTACAATGAGCAGTTCTTC. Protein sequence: CAISGQGLYNEQFF.